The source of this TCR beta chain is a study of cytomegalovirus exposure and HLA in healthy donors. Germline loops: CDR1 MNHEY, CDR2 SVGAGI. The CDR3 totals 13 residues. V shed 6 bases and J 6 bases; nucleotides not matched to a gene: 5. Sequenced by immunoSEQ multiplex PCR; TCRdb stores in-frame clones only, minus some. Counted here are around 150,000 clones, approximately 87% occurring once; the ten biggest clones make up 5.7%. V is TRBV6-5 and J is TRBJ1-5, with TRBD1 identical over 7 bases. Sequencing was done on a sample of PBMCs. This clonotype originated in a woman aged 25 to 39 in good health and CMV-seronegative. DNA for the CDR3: TGTGCCAGCAGCCAAGACAGGGCTCAGCCCCAGCATTTT. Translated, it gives CASSQDRAQPQHF.